This T cell receptor (beta chain) originates from a study of tissue T cells after allogeneic stem cell transplantation. Looking at the study overall: Five GVHD patients had recipient-origin PBMCs collected before transplant. Findings and caveats of the study: Across patients, clones rarely overlapped, yet motif clusters were shared tissue-specifically. In patients and mice, blood and spleen missed much of tissue repertoire.

The germline V gene encodes CDR1 SGHVS and CDR2 FNYEAQ. The CDR3 has 13 amino acids. The V gene end was trimmed by 5 bases and the J gene end by 5 bases; junction bases not matched to a gene: 5. Notes on this clone: Its target is unknown.

Profiling relied on immunoSEQ multiplex PCR, and the TCRdb table lists in-frame clones only, not all of them. The sample lists under 50,000 clones; just under 95% were seen once. The sample here was blood, taken before transplantation. The receptor was derived from a woman aged 35 to 75 who later had graft-versus-host disease after an allogeneic stem cell transplant. V is TRBV7-6 and J is TRBJ1-2; 7 bases are a match to TRBD1. The CDR3 is CASSLSGGYGYTF. CDR3 nucleotide sequence: TGTGCCAGCAGCCTGTCAGGGGGATATGGCTACACCTTC.